One sample yielded the 21 T cell receptor beta chains listed below, sequenced in a study of patients and donors after allogeneic stem cell transplantation. Using its own MiXCR run on the RT-PCR reads, TCRdb lists one record per CDR3 protein. The sample has about 960,000 distinct CDR3 sequences; roughly 17% are singletons. Sequencing was performed on blood, either unsorted or a sorted T cell fraction (not recorded which). Receptor source: a human donor who was either an allogeneic HSCT recipient or a stem cell or donor lymphocyte infusion donor (not recorded which). It is not recorded whose cells these are; they may come from a transplant donor.

The sample holds a few counts of this clonotype. The chain employs TRBV20-1 and TRBJ2-1, with D perhaps matching TRBD1 or TRBD2 (5 bases each). CDR1 and CDR2 (germline): DFQATT, SNEGSKA (reference sequence). This CDR3 is 11 amino acids long. V lost 3 bases to trimming and J lost 9 bases, with 9 bases between them. CDR3 DNA: TGCAGTGCTAGGGGGACGCGTGAGCAGTTCTTC. Protein: CSARGTREQFF.

This clonotype was seen a few times. V is TRBV20-1 and J is TRBJ2-1, with 12 bases that match TRBD2. CDR3 length equals 14 residues. The ends lost 6 bases at V and 2 bases at J; junction bases unmatched: 2. Germline CDR1 is DFQATT and CDR2 is SNEGSKA (reference sequence). The CDR3 nucleotides read TGCAGTGCCGGACTAGCGGGAACCTACAATGAGCAGTTCTTC. Residues: CSAGLAGTYNEQFF.

This clonotype occurred a few times. The V call is TRBV11-2, the J call TRBJ2-7; D possibly corresponds to TRBD1 (5 bases). V lost 5 bases and J 1 base, leaving 15 bases between the germline ends. CDR1 and CDR2 (germline): SGHAT, FQNNGV. This CDR3 contains 15 residues. CDR3 bases: TGTGCCAGCAGCCCCAGAGACAGCTTGTCCTACGAGCAGTACTTC. It is translated as CASSPRDSLSYEQYF.

At least ten counts were recorded for this clonotype. The rearrangement uses TRBV12-3 or TRBV12-4 and TRBJ2-1; 7 bases fit TRBD2. The junction had 8 bases not matched to a gene; V was cut back by 5 bases and J by 1 base. This CDR3 comprises 16 residues. CDR3 in DNA: TGTGCCAGCAGTCTATGGACTAGTGGGTCCTACAATGAGCAGTTCTTC. This sequence encodes CASSLWTSGSYNEQFF.

CDR3 coding DNA: TGTGCCAGCAGTCTCCGCGGGGACACCATATATTTT. Amino acids: CASSLRGDTIYF. This chain connects TRBV12-3 or TRBV12-4 to TRBJ1-3; D remains unclear. V was trimmed by 5 bases and J by 8 bases, leaving 10 bases between them. The CDR3 has 12 amino acids.

This clonotype was counted a few times. This chain links TRBV11-1 with TRBJ2-1; D ambiguous. V gave up 5 bases and J gave up 7 bases, with 18 bases separating them. Germline V gene lookup returns CDR1 SGHAT and CDR2 FQDESV (reference sequence). The CDR3 is 15 residues long. The DNA of the CDR3 is TGTGCCAGCAGCCTCACCCGCCAAGACGGAAATGAGCAGTTCTTC. Its translation: CASSLTRQDGNEQFF. Using reference TRBV11-1 and TRBJ2-1 for the parts outside the CDR3, the full variable domain is EAEVAQSPRYKITEKSQAVAFWCDPISGHATLYWYRQILGQGPELLVQFQDESVVDDSQLPKDRFSAERLKGVDSTLKIQPAELGDSAMYLCASSLTRQDGNEQFFGPGTRLTVL.

The chain employs TRBV5-5 and TRBJ2-7; 9 nucleotides agree with TRBD1. This CDR3 spans 14 amino acids. Trimming at V came to 7 bases and at J to 4 bases, leaving 9 bases not matched to a gene. Germline assignment: CDR1 SGHKS and CDR2 YYEKEE (reference sequence). The CDR3 loop is CASVRGQGPYEQYF. CDR3 nucleotide sequence: TGTGCCAGCGTGAGGGGACAGGGTCCTTACGAGCAGTACTTC. Based on the CDR3 plus reference TRBV5-5 and TRBJ2-7, the full variable domain is DAGVTQSPTHLIKTRGQQVTLRCSPISGHKSVSWYQQVLGQGPQFIFQYYEKEERGRGNFPDRFSARQFPNYSSELNVNALLLGDSALYLCASVRGQGPYEQYFGPGTRLTVT.

This clonotype has a count of ten or more. The V gene is TRBV20-1, the J gene TRBJ2-7, with D possibly TRBD1 on 6 matching bases. Trimming removed 5 bases from V and 5 bases from J, with 19 bases in between. CDR1 and CDR2 from the germline V gene are DFQATT and SNEGSKA (reference sequence). This CDR3 region has 14 residues. The CDR3, as DNA: TGCAGTGCTTGTGACAGGTTGCGCGTCGACGAGCAGTACTTC. Its translation is CSACDRLRVDEQYF.

V usage is TRBV20-1 and J usage is TRBJ2-2, with TRBD1 identical over 7 bases. The CDR3 is 17 amino acids. The ends lost 0 bases at V and 0 bases at J; junction bases unmatched: 7. Germline V gene lookup returns CDR1 DFQATT and CDR2 SNEGSKA (reference sequence). The CDR3 reads CSARDSLGTANTGELFF. DNA of the CDR3: TGCAGTGCTAGAGATAGTCTGGGGACAGCGAACACCGGGGAGCTGTTTTTT.

The sample holds a few counts of this clonotype. The chain recombines TRBV29-1 with TRBJ1-2, with 7 nucleotides matching TRBD1. Germline V gives CDR1 SQVTM, CDR2 ANQGSEA. With V trimmed by 6 bases and J by 7 bases, 8 bases remained unmatched. The CDR3 has 12 amino acids. CDR3 loop: CSVRQGDFGYTF. The DNA for the CDR3 is TGCAGCGTGAGACAGGGAGATTTTGGCTACACCTTC. Complete variable domain (other parts from reference TRBV29-1 and TRBJ1-2): SAVISQKPSRDICQRGTSLTIQCQVDSQVTMMFWYRQQPGQSLTLIATANQGSEATYESGFVIDKFPISRPNLTFSTLTVSNMSPEDSSIYLCSVRQGDFGYTFGSGTRLTVV.

This clonotype was counted only a few times. The chain links TRBV7-2 to TRBJ1-5; D is possibly TRBD1 (6 bases). Looked up from germline, CDR1 is SGHTA and CDR2 is FQGNSA. V was shortened by 5 bases and J by 0 bases, with 11 bases between the two germline ends. CDR3 size: 15 residues. CDR3 region: CASSLGQLSNQPQHF. The CDR3 DNA reads as TGTGCCAGCAGCCTAGGACAGCTTAGCAATCAGCCCCAGCATTTT.

This clonotype was counted at least ten times. A junction end diverges from the germline sequence, so it may reflect a read error. The chain carries TRBV12-3 or TRBV12-4 and TRBJ1-1; unclear D gene. The CDR3 is 13 residues long. DNA for the CDR3: TGCGCCAGCAGCTTCGGCCCGAACACTGAAGCTTTCTTT. This encodes CASSFGPNTEAFF.

This clonotype was picked up many times. The chain recombines TRBV29-1 with TRBJ2-4; D possibly corresponds to TRBD1 (5 bases). The CDR3 is 12 residues long. CDR1 is SQVTM, CDR2 ANQGSEA, per germline. The ends were cut back, 7 bases at V and 0 bases at J, with 7 bases in the middle. The CDR3 protein is CSAQVAKNIQYF. The CDR3 coding sequence is TGCAGCGCACAGGTAGCCAAAAACATTCAGTACTTC.

V is TRBV18 and J is TRBJ1-3; D unclear. CDR3 length: 14 residues. Trimming cost V 6 bases and J 4 bases, with 13 bases left between them. Germline V gene data show CDR1 as KGHSH and CDR2 as LQKENI. The CDR3 reads CASSLQTAGNTIYF. DNA for the CDR3: TGTGCCAGCTCCCTCCAGACGGCCGGAAACACCATATATTTT. The complete variable domain, with remaining parts taken from reference TRBV18 and TRBJ1-3, reads NAGVMQNPRHLVRRRGQEARLRCSPMKGHSHVYWYRQLPEEGLKFMVYLQKENIIDESGMPKERFSAEFPKEGPSILRIQQVVRGDSAAYFCASSLQTAGNTIYFGEGSWLTVV.

Only a few counts were recorded for this clonotype. The rearrangement joins TRBV18 to TRBJ2-5, with 12 bases identical to TRBD2. Germline V gene lookup returns CDR1 KGHSH and CDR2 LQKENI. Unmatched junction bases numbered 6, after V lost 0 bases and J lost 7 bases. The CDR3 spans 16 residues. CDR3: CASSPPSLAGGRTQYF. The CDR3, as DNA: TGTGCCAGCTCACCACCGAGTCTAGCGGGGGGGCGGACCCAGTACTTC.

This clonotype occurred a few times. The chain joins TRBV6-1 to TRBJ1-4, with 10 bases identical to TRBD1. CDR1 is MNHNS and CDR2 is SASEGT in the germline V gene. The junction had 12 bases not matched to a gene; V was cut back by 6 bases and J by 8 bases. The CDR3 is 16 amino acids. In nucleotides, the CDR3 is TGTGCCAGCAGGATGAATGACAGGGGGCTGGGAGAAAAACTGTTTTTT. Translated, it gives CASRMNDRGLGEKLFF.

V and J are TRBV3-1 and TRBJ2-1, with D perhaps matching TRBD2 (5 bases). Germline V gene data show CDR1 as LGHDT and CDR2 as YNNKEL (reference sequence). V was clipped by 2 bases and J by 0 bases, with 11 bases between them. The CDR3 sequence is 16 residues long. The CDR3 DNA is TGTGCCAGCAGCCAAAATAAGCTAGCCTCCTACAATGAGCAGTTCTTC. This sequence encodes CASSQNKLASYNEQFF.

This clonotype came up many times. The genes are TRBV4-1 and TRBJ1-1, with 9 bases that match TRBD1. Germline V gives CDR1 MGHRA, CDR2 YSYEKL. V gave up 2 bases and J gave up 5 bases; unmatched junction bases: 3. This CDR3 region has 14 residues. The CDR3 DNA reads TGCGCCAGCAGCCAACCACAGGGGGCGACTGAAGCTTTCTTT. The encoded protein is CASSQPQGATEAFF.

The CDR3 reads CASSGVGGADTQYF. The DNA of the CDR3 is TGCGCCAGCAGCGGGGTAGGGGGGGCAGATACGCAGTATTTT. The chain joins TRBV5-1 to TRBJ2-3, with D tentatively TRBD2 (7 bases). Germline values: CDR1 SGHRS, CDR2 YFSETQ. The CDR3 is made up of 14 amino acids. V was shortened by 4 bases and J by 4 bases, with 13 bases between the two germline ends.

This clonotype has just a few counts. This chain connects TRBV6-1 to TRBJ2-7; a possible D gene is TRBD1 (5 bases). The CDR3 runs 13 residues. Germline V gene data show CDR1 as MNHNS and CDR2 as SASEGT. V dropped 6 bases and J dropped 8 bases, with 17 bases sitting between them. The CDR3 here is CASRTAQPSQQYF. Written as DNA, the CDR3 is TGTGCCAGCAGGACAGCTCAACCCTCCCAGCAGTACTTC.

The chain recombines TRBV7-9 with TRBJ2-2, with D hard to call. The length of the CDR3 is 13 residues. The V end was cut by 1 base, the J end by 4 bases, with 4 bases between. The V gene's germline CDR1 is SEHNR and CDR2 FQNEAQ (reference sequence). The CDR3 loop reads CASSLVITGELFF. The CDR3, as DNA: TGTGCCAGCAGCTTAGTCATCACCGGGGAGCTGTTTTTT.